The next 32 T cell receptor beta chains were all read from a single sample in a study of T cell responses to AZD1222 COVID-19 vaccine. Generated by immunoSEQ multiplex PCR, the TCRdb table keeps only in-frame clones and is missing some. Here the sample spans roughly 120,000 clones, roughly 90% being singletons. The sample consisted of peripheral blood, taken on day 0 of AZD1222 vaccination. These receptors were collected from an adult in good health.

The count of this clone is one. V is TRBV11-3 and J is TRBJ2-5, with D perhaps given as TRBD1 or TRBD2 (6 bases each). This CDR3 region has 13 residues. Germline CDR1 is SGHNT and CDR2 is YENEEA. V lost 11 bases and J lost 1, with 14 bases in between. CDR3 loop: CASSRGAQETQYF. The CDR3 DNA is TGTGCCTCCTCTAGGGGGGCCCAAGAGACCCAGTACTTC.

The rearrangement links TRBV2 to TRBJ1-4; no reliable D call. Trimming took 6 bases from V and 0 from J, leaving 11 bases between them. This CDR3 contains 15 residues. The germline gives CDR1 SNHLY, CDR2 FYNNEI. The CDR3 region is CASRSSLATNEKLFF. In nucleotides, the CDR3 is TGTGCCAGCAGGTCCTCGTTGGCAACTAATGAAAAACTGTTTTTT. Looking up the rest from reference TRBV2 and TRBJ1-4 gives the full variable domain: EPEVTQTPSHQVTQMGQEVILRCVPISNHLYFYWYRQILGQKVEFLVSFYNNEISEKSEIFDDQFSVERPDGSNFTLKIRSTKLEDSAMYFCASRSSLATNEKLFFGSGTQLSVL.

The gene calls are TRBV24-1 and TRBJ2-3, with a tentative D call TRBD1 (6 bases). The CDR3 is 16 amino acids. V was cut by 0 bases and J by 0 bases, with 9 bases left in between. The germline CDR1 and CDR2 sequences are KGHDR and SFDVKD. The CDR3 DNA reads as TGTGCCACCAGTGATTTGGACAGGCGAAGCACAGATACGCAGTATTTT. Its protein is CATSDLDRRSTDTQYF.

The V gene is TRBV7-9, the J gene TRBJ1-4, with D uncertain. Germline V gene lookup returns CDR1 SEHNR and CDR2 FQNEAQ (reference sequence). V lost 4 bases, J lost 4 bases, and 10 bases lay in between. The CDR3 is 14 amino acids. The CDR3 is CASSSVVVNEKLFF. For the CDR3, the DNA is TGTGCCAGCAGCTCCGTGGTAGTTAATGAAAAACTGTTTTTT.

This chain uses TRBV9 with TRBJ2-1; weak D call: TRBD2 (5 bases). Deletions cut 0 bases from V and 15 bases from J, with 16 bases between. Germline V gene data show CDR1 as SGDLS and CDR2 as YYNGEE. The CDR3 totals 13 residues. The CDR3: CASSVAAGGILFF. The CDR3 coding sequence is TGTGCCAGCAGCGTAGCTGCGGGCGGTATTCTGTTCTTC. Filled out from reference TRBV9 and TRBJ2-1, the complete variable domain reads DSGVTQTPKHLITATGQRVTLRCSPRSGDLSVYWYQQSLDQGLQFLIQYYNGEERAKGNILERFSAQQFPDLHSELNLSSLELGDSALYFCASSVAAGGILFFGPGTRLTVL.

This chain uses TRBV5-8 with TRBJ1-1, with TRBD1 as a possible D gene (6 bases). The CDR3 runs to 14 residues. Germline-derived CDR1 and CDR2 are SGHTS and YDEGEE. Trimming took off 2 bases at V and 3 bases at J, with 11 bases between the two ends. CDR3 amino acids: CASSLGGAYTEAFF. CDR3 DNA sequence: TGTGCCAGCAGCTTAGGGGGGGCTTACACTGAAGCTTTCTTT.

The chain employs TRBV6-5 and TRBJ1-6; 8 bases fit TRBD1. Germline V gene data show CDR1 as MNHEY and CDR2 as SVGAGI. The CDR3 consists of 14 residues. V shed 6 bases and J 8 bases; nucleotides not matched to a gene: 6. Written as DNA, the CDR3 is TGTGCCAGCAGCCCCGGACAGGGTCATTCACCCCTCCACTTT. It translates to CASSPGQGHSPLHF.

The chain uses TRBV27 and TRBJ1-1, with a possible D match to TRBD1 (5 bases). CDR3 size: 13 residues. CDR1 is MNHEY and CDR2 is SMNVEV in the germline V gene (reference sequence). V gave up 6 bases and J gave up 5 bases, with 13 bases separating them. CDR3 amino acids: CASRLGGRTEAFF. The DNA of the CDR3 is TGTGCCAGCAGATTGGGGGGAAGAACTGAAGCTTTCTTT.

The chain links TRBV6-5 to TRBJ1-6; TRBD1 matches at 10 bases. The CDR3 is made up of 15 amino acids. The trim removed 1 base at V and 14 bases at J, leaving 8 bases unmatched. Looked up from germline, CDR1 is MNHEY and CDR2 is SVGAGI. As DNA, the CDR3 is TGTGCCAGCAGTTACTACGGGGGACAGGGGAGGACCCTCCACTTT. It is translated as CASSYYGGQGRTLHF.

This sequence joins TRBV7-6 and TRBJ2-5, with TRBD2 matching over 12 bases. After removal of 5 bases from V and 3 bases from J, the junction contained 4 bases not matched to a gene. There are 15 residues in the CDR3. The germline CDR1 and CDR2 sequences are SGHVS and FNYEAQ. CDR3 in amino acids: CASSPRTSGEETQYF. DNA of the CDR3: TGTGCCAGCAGCCCTCGGACTAGCGGGGAAGAGACCCAGTACTTC. The entire variable domain, with the rest obtained from reference TRBV7-6 and TRBJ2-5, is as follows: GAGVSQSPRYKVTKRGQDVALRCDPISGHVSLYWYRQALGQGPEFLTYFNYEAQQDKSGLPNDRFSAERPEGSISTLTIQRTEQRDSAMYRCASSPRTSGEETQYFGPGTRLLVL.

This clone was counted between two and nine times. The genes are TRBV20-1 and TRBJ2-5, with D hard to call. Trimming took off 3 bases at V and 5 bases at J, with 7 bases between the two ends. Looked up from germline, CDR1 is DFQATT and CDR2 is SNEGSKA (reference sequence). CDR3 length: 11 amino acids. CDR3 coding DNA: TGCAGTGCTAGGCGTCGGGAGACCCAGTACTTC. This gives the protein CSARRRETQYF.

This clone was detected only once. The chain links TRBV6-5 to TRBJ1-1, with 7 nucleotides matching TRBD1. V dropped 7 bases and J dropped 0; count of bases not matched to a gene: 8. The CDR3 length is 15 residues. Looked up from germline, CDR1 is MNHEY and CDR2 is SVGAGI. The CDR3 protein is CASNTAGGVNTEAFF. The CDR3 region has the DNA TGTGCCAGCAATACGGCAGGGGGGGTGAACACTGAAGCTTTCTTT.

The CDR3 region is CASSLGILAGGYEQFF. Here the CDR3 DNA reads TGTGCCAGCAGTTTAGGTATCCTAGCGGGTGGTTATGAGCAGTTCTTC. The genes are TRBV28 and TRBJ2-1; 8 bases fit TRBD2. V was pared by 2 bases and J by 8 bases, with 11 bases of the junction left unmatched. CDR3 size: 16 residues. The germline gives CDR1 MDHEN, CDR2 SYDVKM.

The chain's CDR3 is CASSHLGGQWGPSSYEQYF. CDR3 DNA sequence: TGCGCCAGCAGCCACCTAGGGGGACAGTGGGGTCCCAGCTCCTACGAGCAGTACTTC. This sequence joins TRBV4-1 and TRBJ2-7; 7 nucleotides line up with TRBD1. The CDR3 contains 19 residues. Germline V gene sequence: CDR1 MGHRA, CDR2 YSYEKL. V lost 3 bases, J lost 0 bases, and 17 bases stayed unmatched.

The chain couples TRBV6-5 to TRBJ1-1; 8 nucleotides align to TRBD1. Germline loops: CDR1 MNHEY, CDR2 SVGAGI. Unmatched junction bases numbered 4, after V lost 0 bases and J lost 1 base. This CDR3 spans 16 amino acids. CDR3 nucleotides: TGTGCCAGCAGTTACTCGGAGACAGGGGCGAACACTGAAGCTTTCTTT. Its translation: CASSYSETGANTEAFF.

In this sample, this clone turned up once. The chain combines TRBV24-1 with TRBJ1-5; 9 bases match TRBD1. The germline V gene encodes CDR1 KGHDR and CDR2 SFDVKD. V shed 3 bases, J shed 4 bases, and the junction held 18 bases outside the gene matches. The CDR3 is made up of 20 amino acids. DNA for the CDR3: TGTGCCACCAGTGATAAGGGACCCCCGGGGACAGGGTCGGGAAATCAGCCCCAGCATTTT. Amino acid sequence: CATSDKGPPGTGSGNQPQHF.

The rearrangement joins TRBV2 to TRBJ1-2; the D gene is possibly TRBD1 (6 bases). Germline assignment: CDR1 SNHLY and CDR2 FYNNEI. The V and J ends lost 0 bases and 7 bases respectively, with 18 bases between them. CDR3 size: 16 residues. CDR3 residues: CASSEALRGGWRGYTF. The CDR3 DNA reads as TGTGCCAGCAGTGAAGCGCTTCGAGGGGGATGGCGTGGCTACACCTTC.

The chain combines TRBV18 with TRBJ1-5; the match to TRBD1 covers 9 bases. Germline CDR1 and CDR2: KGHSH and LQKENI. Trimming took 0 bases from V and 6 from J; bases not matched to a gene: 3. This CDR3 region has 15 residues. For the CDR3, the DNA is TGTGCCAGCTCACCACCGGACAGGGGAGGTCAGCCCCAGCATTTT. It translates to CASSPPDRGGQPQHF. Combining the CDR3 with reference TRBV18 and TRBJ1-5 gives the whole variable domain NAGVMQNPRHLVRRRGQEARLRCSPMKGHSHVYWYRQLPEEGLKFMVYLQKENIIDESGMPKERFSAEFPKEGPSILRIQQVVRGDSAAYFCASSPPDRGGQPQHFGDGTRLSIL.

The chain recombines TRBV27 with TRBJ2-1; 8 nucleotides agree with TRBD2. Per germline, CDR1 MNHEY and CDR2 SMNVEV (reference sequence). The junction had 11 bases not matched to a gene; V was cut back by 5 bases and J by 5 bases. The CDR3 spans 16 residues. CDR3 sequence reads: CASSPRSSGVHNEQFF. For the CDR3, the DNA is TGTGCCAGCAGTCCCCGGAGTAGCGGGGTACACAATGAGCAGTTCTTC.

The genes are TRBV6-2 or TRBV6-3 and TRBJ1-6; D uncertain. CDR1 and CDR2 from the germline V gene are MNHEY and SVGEGT. The CDR3 covers 16 residues. V gave up 0 bases and J gave up 4 bases, with 10 bases separating them. The CDR3 DNA sequence: TGTGCCAGCAGTTACTCCCTAGAGGAATATAATTCACCCCTCCACTTT. Its translation: CASSYSLEEYNSPLHF.

The chain uses TRBV7-2 and TRBJ2-1; D uncertain. Germline CDR1 and CDR2: SGHTA and FQGNSA. This CDR3 is 13 amino acids long. Between the trimmed V and J ends, which lost 2 bases and 5 bases, there was a span of 7 bases. CDR3 nucleotide sequence: TGTGCCAGCAGCTTACTGTCAAACAATGAGCAGTTCTTC. This codes for CASSLLSNNEQFF.

The DNA for the CDR3 is TGTGCCAGCAGTTACCGGGGACGGACTGATCAGCCCCAGCATTTT. Translation gives CASSYRGRTDQPQHF. This chain links TRBV6-2 or TRBV6-3 with TRBJ1-5, with a tentative D call TRBD1 (5 bases). V was pared by 2 bases and J by 5 bases, with 13 bases between. This CDR3 contains 15 residues. Germline assignment: CDR1 MNHEY and CDR2 SVGEGT.

The chain joins TRBV15 to TRBJ2-4; 12 nucleotides match TRBD2. The trim removed 0 bases at V and 5 bases at J, leaving 5 bases unmatched. Germline lookup yields CDR1 LNHNV and CDR2 YYDKDF (reference sequence). This CDR3 contains 17 residues. This CDR3 is CATSRELAGGSENIQYF. CDR3 DNA sequence: TGTGCCACCAGCAGAGAACTAGCGGGGGGCTCGGAAAACATTCAGTACTTC.

The chain couples TRBV27 to TRBJ2-7; TRBD2 matches 8 bases. V dropped 5 bases and J dropped 7; count of bases not matched to a gene: 19. This CDR3 region has 17 residues. Germline V gene sequence: CDR1 MNHEY, CDR2 SMNVEV (reference sequence). Written as DNA, the CDR3 is TGTGCCAGCAGTAGTCCTCGGACTAGCAAGGGGGTACGGGAGCAGTACTTC. Its translation: CASSSPRTSKGVREQYF.

The CDR3: CATSTDRGVAGELFF. Here the CDR3 DNA reads TGTGCCACCAGCACCGACAGGGGGGTAGCCGGGGAGCTGTTTTTT. The rearrangement links TRBV15 to TRBJ2-2, with TRBD1 matching over 9 bases. V lost 4 bases and J lost 6; bases outside the gene matches: 6. The CDR3 totals 15 residues. From germline, CDR1 is LNHNV and CDR2 YYDKDF (reference sequence).

The genes are TRBV3-1 (or the pseudogene TRBV3-2) and TRBJ2-5; the D is unclear. The CDR3 sequence is 12 residues long. CDR1 and CDR2 (germline): LGHDT, YNNKEL (reference sequence). Between the trimmed V and J ends, which lost 5 bases and 7 bases, there was a span of 11 bases. For the CDR3, the DNA is TGTGCCAGCAGCTGGGCTCTAGGGACCCAGTACTTC. It yields the protein CASSWALGTQYF.

This chain connects TRBV6-4 to TRBJ2-1; 11 nucleotides line up with TRBD2. There are 17 residues in the CDR3. CDR1 is MRHNA, CDR2 SNTAGT, per germline. With V trimmed by 6 bases and J by 6 bases, 13 bases remained unmatched. Written as DNA, the CDR3 is TGTGCCAGCAGAAAAACCGGGACTAGCGGAGTACGCAATGAGCAGTTCTTC. It yields the protein CASRKTGTSGVRNEQFF.

V is TRBV5-6 and J is TRBJ2-7; TRBD2 matches at 9 bases. V lost 1 base and J lost 0; bases outside the gene matches: 11. The germline V gene encodes CDR1 SGHDT and CDR2 YYEEEE. This CDR3 is built from 18 residues. CDR3 DNA: TGTGCCAGCAGCTTGCCCAGCGGGGGGCCAAGAAGCTCCTACGAGCAGTACTTC. This codes for CASSLPSGGPRSSYEQYF.

This clone has just one count. The V and J genes are TRBV10-2 and TRBJ1-1; 7 bases are a match to TRBD1. J gave up 7 bases and V 7 bases, and 9 bases lay outside the gene matches. Germline loops: CDR1 WSHSY, CDR2 SAAADI. The CDR3 loop spans 13 amino acids. The CDR3 nucleotides read TGCGCCAGCAAAAACCGGACAGGTCTTGAAGCTTTCTTT. It specifies CASKNRTGLEAFF.

The rearrangement joins TRBV1 to TRBJ2-2; TRBD2, the D gene given by the table, was not confirmed from the DNA. TRBV1 is assigned pseudogene status. The CDR3 length is 16 residues. CDR3 coding DNA: TGCACCAGCAGCCGCTTAAGGCGGGTGAACACCGGGGAGCTGTTTTTT. Protein sequence: CTSSRLRRVNTGELFF.

The chain couples TRBV25-1 to TRBJ1-1, with D possibly being TRBD1 (5 bases). This CDR3 region has 15 residues. CDR1 and CDR2 (germline): MGHDK, SYGVNS. Trimming removed 3 bases at V and 1 base at J, with 12 bases between. The CDR3 sequence: CASSDHGGTNTEAFF. The CDR3 coding sequence is TGTGCCAGCAGTGACCACGGCGGGACGAACACTGAAGCTTTCTTT.

The rearrangement links TRBV18 to TRBJ1-2; 9 bases fit TRBD1. The V segment lost 5 bases and the J segment 4 bases; nucleotides outside the gene matches: 2. From germline, CDR1 is KGHSH and CDR2 LQKENI. The CDR3 is 13 amino acids. CDR3 in amino acids: CASSSDRGYGYTF. The CDR3 coding sequence is TGTGCCAGCTCATCGGACAGGGGCTATGGCTACACCTTC.